One and the same sample provided the 8 T cell receptor beta chains below, sequenced in a study of blood T cells in healthy people across ages. The second PCR ran roughly 7 to 12 cycles with a sample-barcoded 5' primer and J-beta primers. TCRdb passed the 5' RACE reads through MiXCR, listing each CDR3 protein once. The sample yields approximately 780,000 distinct CDR3 sequences, more than 25% seen once. A further study also used this sample, focusing on T cells of mothers and their children.

Sequenced: blood. These receptors all come from a boy younger than 18 in good health.

V usage is TRBV7-6 and J usage is TRBJ2-5; D may be TRBD2 (5 bases). This CDR3 spans 16 amino acids. V lost 5 bases to trimming and J lost 1 base, with 17 bases between them. The germline V gene encodes CDR1 SGHVS and CDR2 FNYEAQ. CDR3 region: CASSLPLPAGQETQYF. CDR3 in DNA: TGTGCCAGCAGCCTTCCACTCCCGGCGGGCCAAGAGACCCAGTACTTC.

The rearrangement uses TRBV19 and TRBJ2-7; unclear D gene. Deletions cut 4 bases from V and 1 base from J, with 11 bases between. The germline gives CDR1 LNHDA, CDR2 SQIVND (reference sequence). The CDR3 length is 14 residues. CDR3 nucleotide sequence: TGTGCCAGTAGTACCCGAGGACCTTCCTACGAGCAGTACTTC. It translates to CASSTRGPSYEQYF.

The V call is TRBV5-1, the J call TRBJ1-6, with 10 nucleotides matching TRBD1. The CDR3 contains 18 residues. V was pared by 0 bases and J by 7 bases, with 10 bases of the junction left unmatched. Germline V gene lookup returns CDR1 SGHRS and CDR2 YFSETQ. In nucleotides, the CDR3 is TGCGCCAGCAGCTTGGTAGTTGCGGGACAGGGGTTCAATTCACCCCTCCACTTT. Translation gives CASSLVVAGQGFNSPLHF. Supplemented by reference TRBV5-1 and TRBJ1-6, the full variable domain reads KAGVTQTPRYLIKTRGQQVTLSCSPISGHRSVSWYQQTPGQGLQFLFEYFSETQRNKGNFPGRFSGRQFSNSRSEMNVSTLELGDSALYLCASSLVVAGQGFNSPLHFGNGTRLTVT.

This clonotype was found a few times. The chain is built from TRBV6-2 or TRBV6-3 and TRBJ2-7; 9 bases match TRBD1. The V gene's germline CDR1 is MNHEY and CDR2 SVGEGT. CDR3 length: 15 amino acids. V shed 1 base, J shed 2 bases, and the junction held 3 bases outside the gene matches. The CDR3 DNA follows: TGTGCCAGCAGTTACTGGGACAGGGAGGCCTACGAGCAGTACTTC. Translating gives CASSYWDREAYEQYF.

V and J are TRBV12-5 and TRBJ1-3; a weak D match, TRBD1 (5 bases). Trimming shortened V by 3 bases and J by 1 base, and 16 bases separated the two germline ends. CDR1 LGHNT and CDR2 FRNRAP come from the germline V gene. CDR3 length: 17 amino acids. The CDR3 DNA follows: TGTGCTAGTGGTTTCGTGCTCGATAGGACATCTGGAAACACCATATATTTT. It translates to CASGFVLDRTSGNTIYF.

The chain couples TRBV28 to TRBJ2-1, with D perhaps matching TRBD2 (6 bases). Germline V CDR1 and CDR2: MDHEN, SYDVKM. This CDR3 has 17 residues. The V gene lost 2 bases and the J gene lost 2 bases, with 16 bases spanning the gap. The DNA for the CDR3 is TGTGCCAGCAGTTTACGCGTCCCGGGGGATCCCTACAATGAGCAGTTCTTC. As protein: CASSLRVPGDPYNEQFF.

This clonotype turned up a few times. The chain recombines TRBV21-1 with TRBJ2-7; the table's TRBD1 call for D was not verified on the DNA. TRBV21-1 is assigned pseudogene status. CDR3 length equals 21 residues. The CDR3 sequence is CAGSKGGGDEGIPTVNYEQYF. DNA of the CDR3: TGTGCCGGCAGCAAAGGGGGCGGCGACGAGGGCATCCCCACCGTCAACTACGAGCAGTACTTC.

This clonotype has just a few counts. This chain links TRBV4-1 with TRBJ2-3; D unclear. V was trimmed by 5 bases and J by 4 bases, leaving 16 bases between them. The CDR3 contains 15 residues. CDR1 MGHRA and CDR2 YSYEKL come from the germline V gene. The CDR3 DNA reads TGCGCCAGCAGCTTCCAATTAGCCGGCGCAGATACGCAGTATTTT. Residues: CASSFQLAGADTQYF.